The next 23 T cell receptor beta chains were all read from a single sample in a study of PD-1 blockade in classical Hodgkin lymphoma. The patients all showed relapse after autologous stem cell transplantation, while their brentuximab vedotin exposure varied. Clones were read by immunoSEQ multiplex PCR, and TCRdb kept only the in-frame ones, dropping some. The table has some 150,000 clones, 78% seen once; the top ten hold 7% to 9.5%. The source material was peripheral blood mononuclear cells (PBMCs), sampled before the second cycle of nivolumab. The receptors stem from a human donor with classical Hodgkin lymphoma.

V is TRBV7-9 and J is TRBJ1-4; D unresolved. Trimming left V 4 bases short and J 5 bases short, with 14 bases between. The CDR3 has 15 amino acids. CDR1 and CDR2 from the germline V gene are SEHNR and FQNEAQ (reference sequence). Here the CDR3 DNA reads TGTGCCAGCAGCTCATCGACACGGATCAATGAAAAACTGTTTTTT. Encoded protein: CASSSSTRINEKLFF.

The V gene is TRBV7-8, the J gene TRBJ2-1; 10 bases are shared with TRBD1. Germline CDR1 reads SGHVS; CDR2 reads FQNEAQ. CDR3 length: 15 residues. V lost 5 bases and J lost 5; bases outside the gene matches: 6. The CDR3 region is CASSGTGVGNNEQFF. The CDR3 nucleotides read TGTGCCAGCAGCGGGACAGGGGTGGGGAACAATGAGCAGTTCTTC.

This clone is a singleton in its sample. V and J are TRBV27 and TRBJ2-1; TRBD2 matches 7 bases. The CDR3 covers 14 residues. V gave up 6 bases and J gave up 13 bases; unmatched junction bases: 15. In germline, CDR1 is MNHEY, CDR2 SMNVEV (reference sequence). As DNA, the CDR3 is TGTGCCAGCAGCCCTCTGACTAGCCCGGTCAGACAGTTCTTC. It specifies CASSPLTSPVRQFF.

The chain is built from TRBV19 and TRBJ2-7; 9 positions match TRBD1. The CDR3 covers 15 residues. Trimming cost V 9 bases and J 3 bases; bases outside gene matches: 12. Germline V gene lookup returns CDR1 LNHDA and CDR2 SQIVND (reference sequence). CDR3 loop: CASQPRGQGYYEQYF. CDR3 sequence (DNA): TGTGCCAGCCAACCCCGGGGACAGGGTTACTACGAGCAGTACTTC.

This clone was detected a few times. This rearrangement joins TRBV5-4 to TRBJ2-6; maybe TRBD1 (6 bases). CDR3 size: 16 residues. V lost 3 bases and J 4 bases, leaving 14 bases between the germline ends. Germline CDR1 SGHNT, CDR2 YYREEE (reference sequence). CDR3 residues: CASSSPGVAGANVLTF. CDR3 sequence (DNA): TGTGCCAGCAGCTCCCCAGGGGTGGCGGGGGCCAACGTCCTGACTTTC. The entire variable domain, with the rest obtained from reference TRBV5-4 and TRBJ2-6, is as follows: ETGVTQSPTHLIKTRGQQVTLRCSSQSGHNTVSWYQQALGQGPQFIFQYYREEENGRGNFPPRFSGLQFPNYSSELNVNALELDDSALYLCASSSPGVAGANVLTFGAGSRLTVL.

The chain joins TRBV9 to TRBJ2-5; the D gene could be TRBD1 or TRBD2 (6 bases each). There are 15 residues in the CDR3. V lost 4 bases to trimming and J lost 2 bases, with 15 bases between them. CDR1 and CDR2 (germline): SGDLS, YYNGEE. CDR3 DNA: TGTGCCAGCAGCCCGACTAGGGGGATTCAAGAGACCCAGTACTTC. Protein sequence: CASSPTRGIQETQYF.

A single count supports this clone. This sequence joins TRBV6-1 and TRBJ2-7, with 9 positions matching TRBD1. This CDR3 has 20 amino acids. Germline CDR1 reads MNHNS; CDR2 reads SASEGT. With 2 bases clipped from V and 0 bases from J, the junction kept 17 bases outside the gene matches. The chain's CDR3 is CASSENIPGQGLGLSYEQYF. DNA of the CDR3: TGTGCCAGCAGTGAAAACATCCCGGGACAGGGTTTGGGACTCTCCTACGAGCAGTACTTC.

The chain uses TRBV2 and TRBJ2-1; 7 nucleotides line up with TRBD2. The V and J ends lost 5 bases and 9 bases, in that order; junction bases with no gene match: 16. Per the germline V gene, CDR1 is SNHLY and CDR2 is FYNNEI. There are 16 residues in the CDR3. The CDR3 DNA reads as TGTGCCAGCAGTACTCTGGGGGAGGGCCTGGGGTCTGAGCAGTTCTTC. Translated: CASSTLGEGLGSEQFF.

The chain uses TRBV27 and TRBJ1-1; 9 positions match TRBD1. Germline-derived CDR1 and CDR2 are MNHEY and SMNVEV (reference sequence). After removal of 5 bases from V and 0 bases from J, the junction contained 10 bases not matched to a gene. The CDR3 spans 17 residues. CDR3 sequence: CASSIGQGISMNTEAFF. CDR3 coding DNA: TGTGCCAGCAGTATAGGACAGGGGATTTCCATGAACACTGAAGCTTTCTTT.

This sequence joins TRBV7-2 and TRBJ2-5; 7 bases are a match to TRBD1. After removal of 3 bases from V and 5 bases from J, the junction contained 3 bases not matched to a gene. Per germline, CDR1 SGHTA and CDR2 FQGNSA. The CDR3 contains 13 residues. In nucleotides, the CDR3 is TGTGCCAGCAGCTTCCAGGGGGTGGAGACCCAGTACTTC. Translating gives CASSFQGVETQYF.

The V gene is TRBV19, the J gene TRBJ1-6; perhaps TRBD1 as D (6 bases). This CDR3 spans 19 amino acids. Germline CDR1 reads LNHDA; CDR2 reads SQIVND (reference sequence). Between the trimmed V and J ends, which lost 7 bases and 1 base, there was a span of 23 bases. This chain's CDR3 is CASTPDSGIGWSYNSPLHF. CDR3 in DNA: TGTGCCAGTACCCCGGACAGTGGGATAGGTTGGTCCTATAATTCACCCCTCCACTTT.

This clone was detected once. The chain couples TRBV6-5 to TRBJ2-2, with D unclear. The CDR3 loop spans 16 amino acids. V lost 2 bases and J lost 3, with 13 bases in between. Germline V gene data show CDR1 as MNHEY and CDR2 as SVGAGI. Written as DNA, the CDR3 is TGTGCCAGCAGTTACGGTGGCACCTGGCACACCGGGGAGCTGTTTTTT. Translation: CASSYGGTWHTGELFF.

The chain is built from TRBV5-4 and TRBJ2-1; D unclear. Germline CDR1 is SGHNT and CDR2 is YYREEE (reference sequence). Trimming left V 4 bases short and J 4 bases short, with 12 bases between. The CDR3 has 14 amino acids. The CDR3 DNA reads TGTGCCAGCAGCACTTTGACAATTTACAATGAGCAGTTCTTC. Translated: CASSTLTIYNEQFF.

The CDR3 DNA sequence: TGTGCCATCCTCCTAGGCGGGAGGCCTGGGGCCAACGTCCTGACTTTC. Translated, it gives CAILLGGRPGANVLTF. The chain is built from TRBV6-6 and TRBJ2-6, with TRBD2 matching over 8 bases. The V and J ends lost 10 bases and 2 bases, in that order; junction bases with no gene match: 10. In germline, CDR1 is MNHNY, CDR2 SVGAGI (reference sequence). This CDR3 contains 16 residues.

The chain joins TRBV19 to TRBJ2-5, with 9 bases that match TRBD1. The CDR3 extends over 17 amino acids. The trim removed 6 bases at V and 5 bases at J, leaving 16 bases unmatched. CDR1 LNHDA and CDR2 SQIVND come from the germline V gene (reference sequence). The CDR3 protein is CASRKIPGTGPGETQYF. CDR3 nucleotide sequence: TGTGCCAGTAGAAAAATACCCGGGACAGGGCCGGGGGAGACCCAGTACTTC.

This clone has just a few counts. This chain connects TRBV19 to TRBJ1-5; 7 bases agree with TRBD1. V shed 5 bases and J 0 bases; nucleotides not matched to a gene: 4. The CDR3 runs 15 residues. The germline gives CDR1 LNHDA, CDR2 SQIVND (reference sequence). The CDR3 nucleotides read TGTGCCAGTAGTGTGACAGGGATTAGCAATCAGCCCCAGCATTTT. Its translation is CASSVTGISNQPQHF.

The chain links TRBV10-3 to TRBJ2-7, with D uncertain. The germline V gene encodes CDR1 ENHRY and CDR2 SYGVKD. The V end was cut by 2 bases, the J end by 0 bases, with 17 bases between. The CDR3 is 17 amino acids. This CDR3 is CAISEEIQRRSSYEQYF. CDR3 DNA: TGTGCCATCAGTGAGGAGATACAGCGAAGGAGCTCCTACGAGCAGTACTTC.

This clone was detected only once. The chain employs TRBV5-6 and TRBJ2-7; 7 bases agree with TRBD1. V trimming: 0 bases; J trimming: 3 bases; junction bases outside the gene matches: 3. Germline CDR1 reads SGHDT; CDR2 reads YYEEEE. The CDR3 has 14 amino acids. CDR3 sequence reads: CASSLGQGYYEQYF. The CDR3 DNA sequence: TGTGCCAGCAGCTTGGGACAGGGTTACTACGAGCAGTACTTC. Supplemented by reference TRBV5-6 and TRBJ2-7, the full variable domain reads DAGVTQSPTHLIKTRGQQVTLRCSPKSGHDTVSWYQQALGQGPQFIFQYYEEEERQRGNFPDRFSGHQFPNYSSELNVNALLLGDSALYLCASSLGQGYYEQYFGPGTRLTVT.

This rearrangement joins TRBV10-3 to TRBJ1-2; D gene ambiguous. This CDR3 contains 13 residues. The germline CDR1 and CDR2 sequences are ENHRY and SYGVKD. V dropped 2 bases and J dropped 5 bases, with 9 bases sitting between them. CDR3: CAISETGPYGYTF. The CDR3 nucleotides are TGTGCCATCAGTGAGACGGGTCCATATGGCTACACCTTC.

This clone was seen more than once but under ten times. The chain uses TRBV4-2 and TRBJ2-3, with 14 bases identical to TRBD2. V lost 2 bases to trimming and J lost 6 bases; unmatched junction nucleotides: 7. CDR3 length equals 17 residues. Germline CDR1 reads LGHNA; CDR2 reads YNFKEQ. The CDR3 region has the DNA TGTGCCAGCAGCCAACCAGGGGGACTAGCGGGAGCTGATACGCAGTATTTT. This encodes CASSQPGGLAGADTQYF.

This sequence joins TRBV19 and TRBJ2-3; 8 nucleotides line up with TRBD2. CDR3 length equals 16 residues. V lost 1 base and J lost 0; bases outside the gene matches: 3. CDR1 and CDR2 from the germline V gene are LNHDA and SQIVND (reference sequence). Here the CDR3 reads CASSIGSGVSTDTQYF. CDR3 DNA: TGTGCCAGTAGTATAGGTAGCGGGGTGAGCACAGATACGCAGTATTTT.

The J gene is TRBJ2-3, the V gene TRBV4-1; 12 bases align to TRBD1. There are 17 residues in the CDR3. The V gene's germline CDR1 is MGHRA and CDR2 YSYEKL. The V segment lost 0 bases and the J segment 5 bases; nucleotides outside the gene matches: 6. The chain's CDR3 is CASSQDRDRGRRDTQYF. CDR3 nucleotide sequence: TGCGCCAGCAGCCAAGATCGGGACAGGGGGCGCAGAGATACGCAGTATTTT.

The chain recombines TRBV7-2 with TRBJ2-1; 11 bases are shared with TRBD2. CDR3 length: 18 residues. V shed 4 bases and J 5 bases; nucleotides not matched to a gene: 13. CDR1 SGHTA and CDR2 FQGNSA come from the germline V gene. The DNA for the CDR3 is TGTGCCAGCAGCTCCGGGGGTAGCGGGAGGGCCGGGCACAATGAGCAGTTCTTC. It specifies CASSSGGSGRAGHNEQFF.